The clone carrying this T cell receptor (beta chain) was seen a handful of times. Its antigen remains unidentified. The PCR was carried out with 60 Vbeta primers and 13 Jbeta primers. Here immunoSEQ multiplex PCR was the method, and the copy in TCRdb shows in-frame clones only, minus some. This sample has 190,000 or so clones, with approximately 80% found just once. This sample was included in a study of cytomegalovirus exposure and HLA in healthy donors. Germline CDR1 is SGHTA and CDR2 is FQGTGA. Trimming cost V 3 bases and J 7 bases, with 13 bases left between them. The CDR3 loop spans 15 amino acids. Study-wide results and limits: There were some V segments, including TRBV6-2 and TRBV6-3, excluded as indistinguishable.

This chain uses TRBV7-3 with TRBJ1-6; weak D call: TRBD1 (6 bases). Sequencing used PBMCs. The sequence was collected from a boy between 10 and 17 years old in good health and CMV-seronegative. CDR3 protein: CASSLNSGGNSPLHF. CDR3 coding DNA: TGTGCCAGCAGCTTGAATTCGGGGGGCAATTCACCCCTCCACTTT.